The clone carrying this T cell receptor (beta chain) showed up many times. The antigen is not known. Germline V gene sequence: CDR1 SGHTS, CDR2 YDEGEE. The V and J ends lost 2 bases and 3 bases respectively, with 11 bases between them. This CDR3 has 14 amino acids. The data originate from a study of metastatic and nonmetastatic thyroid tumors. Study-wide context: Repertoires were compared across blood and tumor or nodule tissue from malignant and benign thyroid patients.

Original handling: The study built a papillary thyroid cancer distant-metastasis classifier from CDR3 differences across clinicopathological groups. TCRdb re-called clones via MiXCR from the PCR reads. TCRdb, not the authors, supplied the V and J calls. Among 15,000 or so clones listed, approximately 30% were seen once. Study observations and caveats: Malignant thyroid tumors reportedly had TCR beta diversity that was significantly higher than in benign nodules, in blood and tumor.

Until they underwent thyroid surgery, no patient had received any treatment. This receptor was identified in a male donor with papillary thyroid cancer or a benign thyroid nodule (not recorded which). Some clones in this sample may be carry-over from other donors' samples. The chain combines TRBV5-8 with TRBJ1-2; no clear D gene. Sample: tumor tissue. This CDR3 is CASSFPSRDYGYTF. Here the CDR3 DNA reads TGTGCCAGCAGCTTCCCCTCCCGGGACTATGGCTACACCTTC.